The 2 T cell receptor beta chains given below trace back to one sample, sequenced in a study of PD-1 blockade in classical Hodgkin lymphoma. Clones were sequenced by immunoSEQ multiplex PCR, and TCRdb holds only the in-frame ones, with some missing. In the table there are approximately 13,000 clones, roughly 90% of which are singletons. Time point here: cycle 4 day 1 (C4D1), after less than seven weeks of nivolumab. Brentuximab vedotin exposure varied, and every patient relapsed after autologous stem cell transplantation. Starting with thawed PBMCs, CD4+ T cells were purified by magnetic negative selection. Sample: CD4+ T cells from blood, taken before the fourth cycle of nivolumab. Receptors originate from a human donor with classical Hodgkin lymphoma.

This CDR3 reads CASSLVGSGEKLFF. In nucleotides, the CDR3 is TGTGCCAGCAGCTTGGTGGGCAGTGGGGAAAAACTGTTTTTT. The genes are TRBV5-6 and TRBJ1-4; the D is unclear. Per germline, CDR1 SGHDT and CDR2 YYEEEE. V was cut by 0 bases and J by 8 bases, with 11 bases left in between. The CDR3 consists of 14 residues.

The rearrangement links TRBV19 to TRBJ2-1; no firm D call. The germline V gene encodes CDR1 LNHDA and CDR2 SQIVND (reference sequence). The CDR3 totals 12 residues. Trimming took off 3 bases at V and 1 base at J, with 1 base between the two ends. DNA for the CDR3: TGTGCCAGTAGTATTTCCTACAATGAGCAGTTCTTC. Encoded protein: CASSISYNEQFF.